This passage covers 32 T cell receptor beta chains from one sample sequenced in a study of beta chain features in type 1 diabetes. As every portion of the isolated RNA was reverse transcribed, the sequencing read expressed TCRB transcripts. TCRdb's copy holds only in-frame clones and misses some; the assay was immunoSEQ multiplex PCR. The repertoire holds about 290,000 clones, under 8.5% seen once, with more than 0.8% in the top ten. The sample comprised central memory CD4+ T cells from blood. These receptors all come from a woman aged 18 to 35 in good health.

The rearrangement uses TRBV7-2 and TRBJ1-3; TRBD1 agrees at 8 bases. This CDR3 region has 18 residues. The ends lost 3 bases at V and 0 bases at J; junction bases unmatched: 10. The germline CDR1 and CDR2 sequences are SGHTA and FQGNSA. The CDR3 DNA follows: TGTGCCAGCAGCTTCCCATTGACAGGGGCGAGCTCTGGAAACACCATATATTTT. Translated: CASSFPLTGASSGNTIYF. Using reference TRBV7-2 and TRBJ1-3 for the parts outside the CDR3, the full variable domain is GAGVSQSPSNKVTEKGKDVELRCDPISGHTALYWYRQSLGQGLEFLIYFQGNSAPDKSGLPSDRFSAERTGGSVSTLTIQRTQQEDSAVYLCASSFPLTGASSGNTIYFGEGSWLTVV.

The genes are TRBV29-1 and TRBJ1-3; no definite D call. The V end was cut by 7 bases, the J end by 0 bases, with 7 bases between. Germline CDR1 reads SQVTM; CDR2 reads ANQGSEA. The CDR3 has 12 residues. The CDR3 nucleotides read TGCAGCGCCAGGAGCTCTGGAAACACCATATATTTT. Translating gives CSARSSGNTIYF.

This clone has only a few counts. For the CDR3, the DNA is TGTGCCAGCAGCTCAGAGGGGACGGCTCACTCTGGAAACACCATATATTTT. Translated: CASSSEGTAHSGNTIYF. V usage is TRBV11-1 and J usage is TRBJ1-3; D is possibly TRBD1 (5 bases). The CDR3 consists of 17 residues. V gave up 4 bases and J gave up 0 bases, with 16 bases separating them. CDR1 and CDR2 (germline): SGHAT, FQDESV (reference sequence).

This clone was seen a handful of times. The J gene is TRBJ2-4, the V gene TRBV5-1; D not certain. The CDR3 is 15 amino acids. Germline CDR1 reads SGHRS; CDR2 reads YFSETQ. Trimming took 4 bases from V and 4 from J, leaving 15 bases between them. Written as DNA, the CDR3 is TGCGCCAGCAGCGTTAGTATTGCCGCGAAAAACATTCAGTACTTC. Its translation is CASSVSIAAKNIQYF.

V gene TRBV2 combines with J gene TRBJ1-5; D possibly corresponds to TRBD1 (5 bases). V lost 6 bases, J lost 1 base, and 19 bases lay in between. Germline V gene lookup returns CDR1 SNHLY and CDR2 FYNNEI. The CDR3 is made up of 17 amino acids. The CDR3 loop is CASRRSGTGVSNQPQHF. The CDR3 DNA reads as TGTGCCAGCAGGAGGAGTGGGACGGGGGTGAGCAATCAGCCCCAGCATTTT.

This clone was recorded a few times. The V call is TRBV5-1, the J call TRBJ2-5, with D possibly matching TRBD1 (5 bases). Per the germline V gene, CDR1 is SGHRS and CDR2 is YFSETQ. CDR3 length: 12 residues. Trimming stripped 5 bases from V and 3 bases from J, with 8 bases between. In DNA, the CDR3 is TGCGCCAGCAGACCCAGGGAAGAGACCCAGTACTTC. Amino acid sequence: CASRPREETQYF.

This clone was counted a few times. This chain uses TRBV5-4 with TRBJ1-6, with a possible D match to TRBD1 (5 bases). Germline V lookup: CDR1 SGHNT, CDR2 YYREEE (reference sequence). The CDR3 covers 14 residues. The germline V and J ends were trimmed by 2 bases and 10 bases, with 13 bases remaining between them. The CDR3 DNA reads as TGTGCCAGCAGCTTAGACAGACTACGGTCACCCCTCCACTTT. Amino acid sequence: CASSLDRLRSPLHF.

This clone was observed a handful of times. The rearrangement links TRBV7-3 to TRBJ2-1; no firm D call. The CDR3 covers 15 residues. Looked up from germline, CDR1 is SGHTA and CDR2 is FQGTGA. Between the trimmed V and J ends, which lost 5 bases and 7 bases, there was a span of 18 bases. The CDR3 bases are TGTGCCAGCAGCCAAAGTGGTACTTTGATTAATGAGCAGTTCTTC. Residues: CASSQSGTLINEQFF.

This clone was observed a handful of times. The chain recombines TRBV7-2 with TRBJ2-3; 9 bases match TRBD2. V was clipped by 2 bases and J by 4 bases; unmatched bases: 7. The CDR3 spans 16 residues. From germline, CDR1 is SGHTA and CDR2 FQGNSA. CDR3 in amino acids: CASSLSPSGGSDTQYF. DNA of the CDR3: TGTGCCAGCAGCTTAAGCCCAAGCGGGGGGTCAGATACGCAGTATTTT.

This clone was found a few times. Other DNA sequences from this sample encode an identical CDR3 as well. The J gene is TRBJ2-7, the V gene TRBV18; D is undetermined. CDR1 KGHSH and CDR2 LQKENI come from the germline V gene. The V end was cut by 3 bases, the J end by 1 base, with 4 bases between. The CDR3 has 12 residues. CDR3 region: CASSPNSYEQYV. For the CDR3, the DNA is TGTGCCAGCTCACCGAATTCCTACGAGCAGTACGTC.

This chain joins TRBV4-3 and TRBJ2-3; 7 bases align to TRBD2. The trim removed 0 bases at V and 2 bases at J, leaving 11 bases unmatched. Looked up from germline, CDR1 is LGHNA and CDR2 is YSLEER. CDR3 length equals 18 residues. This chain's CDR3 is CASSQDYRAGVITDTQYF. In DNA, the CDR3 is TGCGCCAGCAGCCAAGATTACCGGGCGGGGGTCATCACAGATACGCAGTATTTT.

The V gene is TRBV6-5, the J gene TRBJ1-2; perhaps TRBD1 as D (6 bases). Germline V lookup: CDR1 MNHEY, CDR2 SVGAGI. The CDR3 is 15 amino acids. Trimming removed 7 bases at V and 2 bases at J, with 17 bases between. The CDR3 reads CASNPYGGQNYGYTF. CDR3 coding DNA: TGTGCCAGCAACCCCTACGGGGGGCAAAACTATGGCTACACCTTC.

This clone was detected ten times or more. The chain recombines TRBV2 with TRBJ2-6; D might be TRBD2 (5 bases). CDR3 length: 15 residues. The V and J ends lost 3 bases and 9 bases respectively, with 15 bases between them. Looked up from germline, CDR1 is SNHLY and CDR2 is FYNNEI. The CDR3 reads CASSERAGGGNVLTF. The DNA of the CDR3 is TGTGCCAGCAGTGAGAGGGCAGGAGGAGGCAACGTCCTGACTTTC.

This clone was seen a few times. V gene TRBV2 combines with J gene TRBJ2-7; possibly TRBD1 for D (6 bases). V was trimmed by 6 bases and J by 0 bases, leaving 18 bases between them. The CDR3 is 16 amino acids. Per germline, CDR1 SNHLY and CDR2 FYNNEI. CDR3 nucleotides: TGTGCCAGCAGCCCGAACAGGGAAACTAGCTCCTACGAGCAGTACGTC. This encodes CASSPNRETSSYEQYV.

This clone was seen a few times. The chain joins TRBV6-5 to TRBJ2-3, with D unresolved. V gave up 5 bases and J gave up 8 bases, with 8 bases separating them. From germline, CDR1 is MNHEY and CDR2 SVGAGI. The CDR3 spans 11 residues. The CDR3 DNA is TGTGCCAGCAGTCTTCGTGGTACGCAGTATTTT. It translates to CASSLRGTQYF.

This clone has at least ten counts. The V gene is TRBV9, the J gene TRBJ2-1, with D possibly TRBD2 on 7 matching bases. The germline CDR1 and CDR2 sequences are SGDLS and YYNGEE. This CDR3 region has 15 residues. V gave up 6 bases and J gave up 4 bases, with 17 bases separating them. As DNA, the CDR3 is TGTGCCAGCAACAGGGAGGCTAGCGGATACAATGAGCAGTTCTTC. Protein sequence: CASNREASGYNEQFF.

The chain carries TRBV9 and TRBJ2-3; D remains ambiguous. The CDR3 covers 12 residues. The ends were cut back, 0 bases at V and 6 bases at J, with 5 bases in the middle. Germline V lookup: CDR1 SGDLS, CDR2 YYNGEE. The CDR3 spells CASSVGLDTQYF. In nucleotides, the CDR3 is TGTGCCAGCAGCGTAGGACTCGATACGCAGTATTTT.

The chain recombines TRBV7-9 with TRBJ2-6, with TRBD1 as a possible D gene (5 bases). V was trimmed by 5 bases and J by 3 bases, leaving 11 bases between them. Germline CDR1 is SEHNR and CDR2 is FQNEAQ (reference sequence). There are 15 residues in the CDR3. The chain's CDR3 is CASSPGSGGANVLTF. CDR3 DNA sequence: TGTGCCAGCAGCCCAGGGTCTGGTGGGGCCAACGTCCTGACTTTC.

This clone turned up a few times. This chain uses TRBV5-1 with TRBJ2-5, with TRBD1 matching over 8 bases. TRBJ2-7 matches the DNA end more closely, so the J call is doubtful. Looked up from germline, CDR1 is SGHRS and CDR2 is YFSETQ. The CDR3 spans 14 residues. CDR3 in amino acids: CASSLGSDRVEQYF. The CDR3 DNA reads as TGCGCCAGCAGCTTGGGGTCGGACAGGGTCGAGCAGTACTTC.

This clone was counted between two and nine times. CDR3 DNA sequence: TGTGCCAGCAGCTTATACGTGGGCACAGATACGCAGTATTTT. This translates into CASSLYVGTDTQYF. The chain combines TRBV7-3 with TRBJ2-3; D ambiguous. This CDR3 is 14 amino acids long. The V end was cut by 2 bases, the J end by 1 base, with 7 bases between. Germline assignment: CDR1 SGHTA and CDR2 FQGTGA.

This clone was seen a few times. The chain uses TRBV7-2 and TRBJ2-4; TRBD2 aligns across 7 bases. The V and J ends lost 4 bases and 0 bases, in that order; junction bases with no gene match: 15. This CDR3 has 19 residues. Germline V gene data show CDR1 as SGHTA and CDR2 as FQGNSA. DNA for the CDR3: TGTGCCAGCAGCTCGAGGGGCGGGAGCGGGTTGGTAGCCAAAAACATTCAGTACTTC. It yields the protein CASSSRGGSGLVAKNIQYF.

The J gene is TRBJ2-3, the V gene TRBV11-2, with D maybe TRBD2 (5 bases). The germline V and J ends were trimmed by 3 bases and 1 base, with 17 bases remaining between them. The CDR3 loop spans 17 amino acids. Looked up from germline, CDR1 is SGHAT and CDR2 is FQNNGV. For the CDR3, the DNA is TGTGCCAGCAGCTTTAGAAGCCCACTGAGGGGCACAGATACGCAGTATTTT. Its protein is CASSFRSPLRGTDTQYF.

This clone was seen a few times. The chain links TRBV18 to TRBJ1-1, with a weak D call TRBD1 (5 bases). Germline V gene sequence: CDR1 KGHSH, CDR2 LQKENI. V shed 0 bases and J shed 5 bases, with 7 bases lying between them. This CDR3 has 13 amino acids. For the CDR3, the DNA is TGTGCCAGCTCACCACCGGGGGGGACTGAAGCTTTCTTT. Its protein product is CASSPPGGTEAFF.

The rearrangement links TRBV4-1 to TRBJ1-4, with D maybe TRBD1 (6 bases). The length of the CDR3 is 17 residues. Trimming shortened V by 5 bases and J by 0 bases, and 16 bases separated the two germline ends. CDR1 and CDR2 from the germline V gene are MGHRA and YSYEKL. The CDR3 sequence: CASSTGQTYATNEKLFF. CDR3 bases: TGCGCCAGCAGCACAGGACAGACGTACGCAACTAATGAAAAACTGTTTTTT.

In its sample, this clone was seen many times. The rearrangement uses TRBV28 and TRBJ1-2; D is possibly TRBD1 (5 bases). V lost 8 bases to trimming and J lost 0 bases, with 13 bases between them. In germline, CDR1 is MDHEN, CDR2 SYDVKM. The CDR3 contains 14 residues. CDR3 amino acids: CASQTATTNYGYTF. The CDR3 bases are TGTGCCAGCCAGACAGCGACTACTAACTATGGCTACACCTTC.

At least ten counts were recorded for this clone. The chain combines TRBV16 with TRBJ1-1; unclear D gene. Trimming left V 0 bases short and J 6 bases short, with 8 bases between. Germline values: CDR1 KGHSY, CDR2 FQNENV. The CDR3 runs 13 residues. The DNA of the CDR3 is TGTGCCAGCAGCCAATCGTCGGTATCTGAAGCTTTCTTT. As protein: CASSQSSVSEAFF.

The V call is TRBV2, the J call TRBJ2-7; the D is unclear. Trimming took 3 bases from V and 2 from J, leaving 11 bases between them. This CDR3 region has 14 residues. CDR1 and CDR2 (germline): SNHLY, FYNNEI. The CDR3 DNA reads TGTGCCAGCAGTGATAACACCGTCCCCTACGAGCAGTACGTC. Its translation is CASSDNTVPYEQYV.

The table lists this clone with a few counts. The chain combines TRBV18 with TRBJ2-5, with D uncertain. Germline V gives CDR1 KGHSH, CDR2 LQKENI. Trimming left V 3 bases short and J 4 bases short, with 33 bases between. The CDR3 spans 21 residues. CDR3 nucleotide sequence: TGTGCCAGCTCACCGATAGTCTCCGCATCTGTGACCAGCGAATTTAGAGAGACCCAGTACTTC. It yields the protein CASSPIVSASVTSEFRETQYF.

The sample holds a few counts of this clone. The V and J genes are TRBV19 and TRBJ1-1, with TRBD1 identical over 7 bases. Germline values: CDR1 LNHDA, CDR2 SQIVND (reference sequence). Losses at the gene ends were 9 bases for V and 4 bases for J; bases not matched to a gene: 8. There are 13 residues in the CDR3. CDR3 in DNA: TGTGCCAGCAACCGACAGGGAGGCACTGAAGCTTTCTTT. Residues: CASNRQGGTEAFF.

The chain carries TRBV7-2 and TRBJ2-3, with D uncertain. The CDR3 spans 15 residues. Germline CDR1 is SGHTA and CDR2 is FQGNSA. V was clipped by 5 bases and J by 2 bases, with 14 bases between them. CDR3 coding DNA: TGTGCCAGCAGCCCACAACTTCTAACCACAGATACGCAGTATTTT. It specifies CASSPQLLTTDTQYF. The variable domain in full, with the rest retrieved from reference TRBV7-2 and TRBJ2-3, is GAGVSQSPSNKVTEKGKDVELRCDPISGHTALYWYRQSLGQGLEFLIYFQGNSAPDKSGLPSDRFSAERTGGSVSTLTIQRTQQEDSAVYLCASSPQLLTTDTQYFGPGTRLTVL.

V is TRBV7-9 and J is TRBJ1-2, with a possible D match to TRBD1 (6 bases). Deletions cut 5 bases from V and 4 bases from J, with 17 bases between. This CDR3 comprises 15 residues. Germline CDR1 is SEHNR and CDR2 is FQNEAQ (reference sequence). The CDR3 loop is CASSRTGTLGYGYTF. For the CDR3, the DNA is TGTGCCAGCAGCCGAACAGGGACTCTTGGCTATGGCTACACCTTC. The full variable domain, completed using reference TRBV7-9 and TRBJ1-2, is DTGVSQNPRHKITKRGQNVTFRCDPISEHNRLYWYRQTLGQGPEFLTYFQNEAQLEKSRLLSDRFSAERPKGSFSTLEIQRTEQGDSAMYLCASSRTGTLGYGYTFGSGTRLTVV.

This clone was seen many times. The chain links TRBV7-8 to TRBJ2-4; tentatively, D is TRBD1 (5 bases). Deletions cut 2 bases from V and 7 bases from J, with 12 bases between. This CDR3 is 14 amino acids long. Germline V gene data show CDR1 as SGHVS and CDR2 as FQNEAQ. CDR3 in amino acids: CASSLRSRVNIQYF. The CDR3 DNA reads TGTGCCAGCAGCTTAAGGAGCAGGGTGAACATTCAGTACTTC.